The source of this TCR beta chain is a study of blood T cell repertoires in COVID-19. Authors' methods: Amplification from reference gene primers served as the basis for estimated nucleated cell counts. TCRdb's copy holds only in-frame clones and misses some; the assay was immunoSEQ multiplex PCR. Clonal size and the V and J genes are those of that table, whereas D and trimming came from the DNA. The table has a few hundred thousand clones, around four fifths seen once. Trimming cost V 5 bases and J 0 bases; bases outside gene matches: 12. The CDR3 contains 18 residues. Germline-derived CDR1 and CDR2 are SGHNT and YENEEA.

V usage is TRBV11-3 and J usage is TRBJ2-3, with 9 positions matching TRBD2. The source is a woman aged 50 to 65 with active or convalescent COVID-19. Sample: peripheral blood. CDR3 sequence reads: CASSHSGRGLFSTDTQYF. In nucleotides, the CDR3 is TGTGCCAGCAGCCATAGCGGGAGAGGGCTGTTTAGCACAGATACGCAGTATTTT.